Shown below are 32 T cell receptor beta chains from a single sample sequenced in a study of T cell repertoires in cytomegalovirus infection. Their antigen targets remain unknown. TCRdb re-analysed the reads in MiXCR, keeping a single row per CDR3 protein. Of about 130,000 distinct CDR3 sequences listed, roughly 25% were seen once; the top ten hold almost 35%. Sequenced input: PBMCs, sequenced either directly or after in vitro stimulation (not recorded which). The receptors originated from a human donor in good health (CMV status not recorded). Some clones in this sample may be carry-over from other donors' samples.

The gene calls are TRBV19 and TRBJ1-4, with TRBD1 matching 7 bases. The CDR3 is 13 amino acids. V lost 6 bases, J lost 8 bases, and 6 bases stayed unmatched. The V gene's germline CDR1 is LNHDA and CDR2 SQIVND (reference sequence). The DNA for the CDR3 is TGTGCCAGTAGCAGACAGGGAACGGAAAAACTGTTTTTT. Amino acid sequence: CASSRQGTEKLFF.

This clonotype was seen a single time. The gene calls are TRBV7-6 and TRBJ2-7, with 9 bases fitting TRBD2. CDR3 length equals 14 residues. CDR1 is SGHVS, CDR2 FNYEAQ, per germline. With 7 bases clipped from V and 2 bases from J, the junction kept 6 bases outside the gene matches. In DNA, the CDR3 is TGTGCCAGCACCCTGACTAGCGGCACCTACGAGCAGTACTTC. Its translation: CASTLTSGTYEQYF.

This clonotype was seen a handful of times. The V gene is TRBV4-1, the J gene TRBJ1-3; tentatively, D is TRBD1 (6 bases). CDR1 and CDR2 (germline): MGHRA, YSYEKL. Trimming removed 2 bases at V and 3 bases at J, with 11 bases between. There are 15 residues in the CDR3. This chain's CDR3 is CASSQLGQRGNTIYF. The CDR3 coding sequence is TGCGCCAGCAGCCAATTAGGACAGCGTGGAAACACCATATATTTT.

Only a few counts were recorded for this clonotype. V and J are TRBV6-1 and TRBJ1-5; the D gene is possibly TRBD1 (5 bases). Germline CDR1 MNHNS, CDR2 SASEGT. This CDR3 contains 15 residues. V was clipped by 1 base and J by 0 bases, with 7 bases between them. CDR3 region: CASSEGQNSNQPQHF. CDR3 nucleotide sequence: TGTGCCAGCAGTGAAGGACAGAATAGCAATCAGCCCCAGCATTTT.

This rearrangement joins TRBV7-2 to TRBJ1-2, with 7 positions matching TRBD1. The germline gives CDR1 SGHTA, CDR2 FQGNSA. V was clipped by 5 bases and J by 4 bases; unmatched bases: 4. The CDR3 is made up of 13 amino acids. In DNA, the CDR3 is TGTGCCAGCAGCGCGGGACAGTTCTATGGCTACACCTTC. It is translated as CASSAGQFYGYTF. Drawing the rest from reference TRBV7-2 and TRBJ1-2, the complete variable domain is GAGVSQSPSNKVTEKGKDVELRCDPISGHTALYWYRQSLGQGLEFLIYFQGNSAPDKSGLPSDRFSAERTGGSVSTLTIQRTQQEDSAVYLCASSAGQFYGYTFGSGTRLTVV.

V is TRBV29-1 and J is TRBJ2-7; perhaps TRBD2 as D (6 bases). Per germline, CDR1 SQVTM and CDR2 ANQGSEA. This CDR3 spans 13 amino acids. V was clipped by 0 bases and J by 4 bases, with 10 bases between them. CDR3 coding DNA: TGCAGCGTTGAAGACCCGGCGGGGTACGAGCAGTACTTC. Encoded protein: CSVEDPAGYEQYF.

Ten or more counts support this clonotype. The chain links TRBV7-2 to TRBJ2-3; D uncertain. The germline gives CDR1 SGHTA, CDR2 FQGNSA. CDR3 size: 12 residues. Trimming took 5 bases from V and 1 from J, leaving 4 bases between them. CDR3 nucleotide sequence: TGTGCCAGCAGCAGGGGCACAGATACGCAGTATTTT. As protein: CASSRGTDTQYF. Full variable domain (remainder filled in from reference TRBV7-2 and TRBJ2-3): GAGVSQSPSNKVTEKGKDVELRCDPISGHTALYWYRQSLGQGLEFLIYFQGNSAPDKSGLPSDRFSAERTGGSVSTLTIQRTQQEDSAVYLCASSRGTDTQYFGPGTRLTVL.

The chain carries TRBV11-2 and TRBJ2-7; D is perhaps TRBD1 or TRBD2 (5 bases each). The CDR3 spans 13 residues. Germline-derived CDR1 and CDR2 are SGHAT and FQNNGV. Trimming stripped 5 bases from V and 6 bases from J, with 14 bases between. The CDR3 DNA sequence: TGTGCCAGCAGCGTCCCGGGACCAAGCGAGCAGTACGTC. Translation: CASSVPGPSEQYV.

This clonotype has a handful of counts. The J gene is TRBJ2-1, the V gene TRBV12-3 or TRBV12-4, with TRBD1 as a possible D gene (6 bases). The CDR3 is made up of 14 amino acids. V shed 3 bases and J shed 12 bases, with 18 bases lying between them. The chain's CDR3 is CASSFGPGAEAQFF. DNA of the CDR3: TGTGCCAGCAGTTTCGGTCCAGGGGCCGAGGCGCAGTTCTTC.

The rearrangement joins TRBV20-1 to TRBJ2-7; 7 bases agree with TRBD1. The CDR3 has 11 residues. Germline V gene lookup returns CDR1 DFQATT and CDR2 SNEGSKA (reference sequence). The junction had 3 bases not matched to a gene; V was cut back by 4 bases and J by 6 bases. The CDR3 DNA reads as TGCAGTGCTAATACAGGGGCCGAGCAGTACGTC. This encodes CSANTGAEQYV.

This clonotype was recorded many times. The V call is TRBV7-2, the J call TRBJ1-4; the D is unclear. V lost 2 bases to trimming and J lost 7 bases, with 11 bases between them. From germline, CDR1 is SGHTA and CDR2 FQGNSA. The CDR3 runs to 14 residues. CDR3 loop: CASSLMRTGEKLFF. CDR3 in DNA: TGTGCCAGCAGCTTAATGAGGACGGGTGAAAAACTGTTTTTT. Filled out from reference TRBV7-2 and TRBJ1-4, the complete variable domain reads GAGVSQSPSNKVTEKGKDVELRCDPISGHTALYWYRQSLGQGLEFLIYFQGNSAPDKSGLPSDRFSAERTGGSVSTLTIQRTQQEDSAVYLCASSLMRTGEKLFFGSGTQLSVL.

This clonotype was seen at least ten times. The chain uses TRBV6-2 or TRBV6-3 and TRBJ2-2, with 8 bases identical to TRBD2. V gave up 7 bases and J gave up 3 bases; unmatched junction bases: 10. The germline gives CDR1 MNHEY, CDR2 SVGEGT. The CDR3 sequence is 16 residues long. The CDR3 is CASILSGLVDTGELFF. The DNA for the CDR3 is TGTGCCAGCATCTTGTCGGGACTAGTGGACACCGGGGAGCTGTTTTTT.

This clonotype was counted at least ten times. The chain couples TRBV7-6 to TRBJ2-4, with TRBD1 identical over 8 bases. CDR1 and CDR2 from the germline V gene are SGHVS and FNYEAQ. The CDR3 runs 21 residues. V lost 1 base to trimming and J lost 2 bases; unmatched junction nucleotides: 19. CDR3 amino acids: CASSLEPGTGGSPLTKNIQYF. In DNA form, the CDR3 reads TGTGCCAGCAGCTTAGAACCCGGGACAGGAGGTTCCCCGCTGACCAAAAACATTCAGTACTTC.

This chain joins TRBV15 and TRBJ2-2, with TRBD1 as a possible D gene (6 bases). CDR3 length: 15 amino acids. Trimming removed 4 bases at V and 0 bases at J, with 9 bases between. The germline V gene has CDR1 LNHNV and CDR2 YYDKDF (reference sequence). DNA for the CDR3: TGTGCCACCAGCAAAGGGGGTGCGAACACCGGGGAGCTGTTTTTT. As protein: CATSKGGANTGELFF. Looking up the rest from reference TRBV15 and TRBJ2-2 gives the full variable domain: DAMVIQNPRYQVTQFGKPVTLSCSQTLNHNVMYWYQQKSSQAPKLLFHYYDKDFNNEADTPDNFQSRRPNTSFCFLDIRSPGLGDTAMYLCATSKGGANTGELFFGEGSRLTVL.

This clonotype has a handful of counts. The rearrangement uses TRBV15 and TRBJ2-3; 8 bases match TRBD1. Germline V gene lookup returns CDR1 LNHNV and CDR2 YYDKDF (reference sequence). J lost 0 bases, V lost 2 bases, and 1 base had no gene match. This CDR3 is built from 15 residues. CDR3 loop: CATSRTGGSTDTQYF. As DNA, the CDR3 is TGTGCCACCAGCAGAACAGGGGGTAGCACAGATACGCAGTATTTT.

This sequence joins TRBV30 and TRBJ2-2, with 12 bases identical to TRBD1. From germline, CDR1 is GTSNPN and CDR2 SVGIG (reference sequence). The CDR3 sequence is 15 residues long. The trim removed 3 bases at V and 4 bases at J, leaving 3 bases unmatched. CDR3 coding DNA: TGTGCCTGGAGGGGACAGGGGGCCCCCACCGGGGAGCTGTTTTTT. Protein sequence: CAWRGQGAPTGELFF.

This chain connects TRBV2 to TRBJ2-1, with 10 bases that match TRBD2. Germline CDR1 and CDR2: SNHLY and FYNNEI. Unmatched junction bases numbered 11, after V lost 7 bases and J lost 5 bases. The CDR3 runs 16 residues. CDR3 protein: CASKKVSGRFNNEQFF. The CDR3 DNA follows: TGTGCCAGCAAAAAAGTTAGCGGGAGGTTTAACAATGAGCAGTTCTTC.

This clonotype was counted a few times. The chain has TRBV2 and TRBJ1-4; possibly TRBD1 for D (5 bases). CDR1 and CDR2 (germline): SNHLY, FYNNEI. The CDR3 totals 12 residues. The V and J ends lost 8 bases and 7 bases respectively, with 11 bases between them. The CDR3 bases are TGTGCCAGCGTTGACAGTTCTGAAAAACTGTTTTTT. It codes for CASVDSSEKLFF.

This clonotype was found a few times. The chain joins TRBV12-3 or TRBV12-4 to TRBJ1-2; unclear D gene. V lost 3 bases, J lost 8 bases, and 10 bases lay in between. The CDR3 has 12 amino acids. This CDR3 reads CASSLSFRGYTF. In DNA form, the CDR3 reads TGTGCCAGCAGTTTGAGCTTCCGGGGCTACACCTTC.

The chain links TRBV18 to TRBJ2-7; tentative D call: TRBD2 (6 bases). Germline V CDR1 and CDR2: KGHSH, LQKENI. The CDR3 is made up of 15 amino acids. With 0 bases removed from V and 7 bases from J, the gap between germline ends came to 16 bases. CDR3 region: CASSPPGLGKGEQYF. The CDR3 DNA reads TGTGCCAGCTCACCACCGGGACTCGGTAAAGGAGAGCAGTACTTC.

J is TRBJ1-4 and V is TRBV6-5; the D is unclear. This CDR3 has 12 amino acids. Trimming removed 4 bases from V and 11 bases from J, with 11 bases in between. Germline values: CDR1 MNHEY, CDR2 SVGAGI. CDR3 nucleotides: TGTGCCAGCAGTTCCTCAACCGGGAAACTGTTTTTT. Translation gives CASSSSTGKLFF.

This clonotype was observed a few times. The V and J genes are TRBV19 and TRBJ2-1; 11 bases map to TRBD2. Germline values: CDR1 LNHDA, CDR2 SQIVND (reference sequence). The CDR3 length is 14 residues. The trim removed 7 bases at V and 7 bases at J, leaving 6 bases unmatched. The CDR3 here is CASKTSGERNEQFF. CDR3 nucleotide sequence: TGTGCCAGTAAGACTAGCGGGGAACGGAATGAGCAGTTCTTC.

This clonotype was seen at least ten times. V and J are TRBV7-2 and TRBJ1-1; TRBD1 agrees at 9 bases. V lost 3 bases, J lost 5 bases, and 4 bases stayed unmatched. Germline loops: CDR1 SGHTA, CDR2 FQGNSA. CDR3 length: 14 residues. CDR3 nucleotides: TGTGCCAGCAGCTTCGGGACAGGGTTGACTGAAGCTTTCTTT. Encoded protein: CASSFGTGLTEAFF.

The chain combines TRBV4-1 with TRBJ2-5; D is uncertain. Germline CDR1 reads MGHRA; CDR2 reads YSYEKL. The CDR3 loop spans 17 amino acids. Trimming took 0 bases from V and 5 from J, leaving 19 bases between them. CDR3 in amino acids: CASSQDFRQALGETQYF. The DNA for the CDR3 is TGCGCCAGCAGCCAAGATTTCCGGCAGGCCCTAGGGGAGACCCAGTACTTC.

J is TRBJ1-1 and V is TRBV5-4; 7 nucleotides match TRBD1. Germline trimming cut 4 bases from V and 7 bases from J; bases unmatched to any gene: 10. Germline assignment: CDR1 SGHNT and CDR2 YYREEE (reference sequence). There are 14 residues in the CDR3. In DNA form, the CDR3 reads TGTGCCAGCAGCCTGCGGGACAGTGGGATTGAAGCTTTCTTT. Translation gives CASSLRDSGIEAFF.

This sequence joins TRBV11-2 and TRBJ2-5, with 15 bases fitting TRBD2. Per germline, CDR1 SGHAT and CDR2 FQNNGV. This CDR3 contains 17 residues. V shed 5 bases, J shed 5 bases, and the junction held 9 bases outside the gene matches. The chain's CDR3 is CASSQNQGLAGGETQYF. The CDR3 DNA reads as TGTGCCAGCAGCCAAAATCAGGGACTAGCGGGAGGCGAGACCCAGTACTTC. Supplemented by reference TRBV11-2 and TRBJ2-5, the full variable domain reads EAGVAQSPRYKIIEKRQSVAFWCNPISGHATLYWYQQILGQGPKLLIQFQNNGVVDDSQLPKDRFSAERLKGVDSTLKIQPAKLEDSAVYLCASSQNQGLAGGETQYFGPGTRLLVL.

J is TRBJ2-7 and V is TRBV19, with D perhaps TRBD2 (6 bases). The CDR3 runs to 14 residues. Trimming removed 5 bases at V and 1 base at J, with 12 bases between. Germline CDR1 LNHDA, CDR2 SQIVND (reference sequence). CDR3 nucleotides: TGTGCCAGTAGTCCCTCCGCGGGGTCCTACGAGCAGTACTTC. Protein product: CASSPSAGSYEQYF.

The sample holds a few counts of this clonotype. The CDR3 DNA reads as TGTGCCATCAGTGAACAGGACACATCCACAGATACGCAGTATTTT. Translated: CAISEQDTSTDTQYF. The V and J genes are TRBV10-3 and TRBJ2-3; D is perhaps TRBD1 (5 bases). Per germline, CDR1 ENHRY and CDR2 SYGVKD. Trimming shortened V by 3 bases and J by 2 bases, and 12 bases separated the two germline ends. The CDR3 loop spans 15 amino acids.

The J gene is TRBJ1-5, the V gene TRBV23-1, with 8 bases identical to TRBD1. TRBV23-1 belongs to the ORF category, with a function that is uncertain. The ends lost 4 bases at V and 2 bases at J; junction bases unmatched: 13. This CDR3 region has 18 residues. CDR3 nucleotide sequence: TGCGCCAGCAGTCGCCCACGGGGCACAGGGGGGTGCAATCAGCCCCAGCATTTT. Its protein is CASSRPRGTGGCNQPQHF.

This chain connects TRBV15 to TRBJ2-7; maybe TRBD1 (6 bases). Germline V lookup: CDR1 LNHNV, CDR2 YYDKDF (reference sequence). V was pared by 1 base and J by 3 bases, with 16 bases between. The CDR3 loop spans 16 amino acids. CDR3 nucleotide sequence: TGTGCCACCAGCAGAGGAGTACAGGGTCCCCTCTACGAGCAGTACTTC. Its protein product is CATSRGVQGPLYEQYF. Based on the CDR3 plus reference TRBV15 and TRBJ2-7, the full variable domain is DAMVIQNPRYQVTQFGKPVTLSCSQTLNHNVMYWYQQKSSQAPKLLFHYYDKDFNNEADTPDNFQSRRPNTSFCFLDIRSPGLGDTAMYLCATSRGVQGPLYEQYFGPGTRLTVT.

The chain uses TRBV20-1 and TRBJ2-1; D may be TRBD1 (6 bases). The CDR3 covers 14 residues. Germline CDR1 is DFQATT and CDR2 is SNEGSKA (reference sequence). Trimming took off 4 bases at V and 4 bases at J, with 14 bases between the two ends. The CDR3 protein is CSAKPGHQYNEQFF. The CDR3, as DNA: TGCAGTGCTAAACCGGGACACCAGTACAATGAGCAGTTCTTC.

The rearrangement joins TRBV4-2 to TRBJ2-2; 7 nucleotides line up with TRBD2. Trimming at V came to 3 bases and at J to 7 bases, leaving 8 bases not matched to a gene. CDR1 is LGHNA, CDR2 YNFKEQ, per germline. This CDR3 is 15 amino acids long. DNA for the CDR3: TGTGCCAGCAGCCACGAAGCGGGATCCGTCGGGGAGCTGTTTTTT. Its translation: CASSHEAGSVGELFF.